This T cell receptor (beta chain) appears in the sequencing data of a study of shared clonotypes between healthy human individuals. CDR3 length: 15 amino acids. V was clipped by 6 bases and J by 5 bases, with 17 bases between them. Germline CDR1 reads MNHEY; CDR2 reads SMNVEV (reference sequence). Assay execution took place at the deep level. Generated by immunoSEQ multiplex PCR, the TCRdb table keeps only in-frame clones and is missing some. The repertoire includes 1 million to 1.2 million clones, approximately 80% of them detected once, and almost 0.9% sits in the top ten. A CD45RA-negative memory subset and a CD45RA+ naive subset were separated from the CD4+ cells.

The sequenced sample consisted of memory CD4+ T cells from PBMCs. As for subset: CD45RA-negative fraction. This chain links TRBV27 with TRBJ1-3; D gene ambiguous. This TCR was sampled from a man between 18 and 29 years old in good health. Some clones in this sample may be carry-over from other donors' samples. The CDR3 DNA sequence: TGTGCCAGCAGCCCAGAAGGAGGGATGAGAAACACCATATATTTT. This encodes CASSPEGGMRNTIYF.